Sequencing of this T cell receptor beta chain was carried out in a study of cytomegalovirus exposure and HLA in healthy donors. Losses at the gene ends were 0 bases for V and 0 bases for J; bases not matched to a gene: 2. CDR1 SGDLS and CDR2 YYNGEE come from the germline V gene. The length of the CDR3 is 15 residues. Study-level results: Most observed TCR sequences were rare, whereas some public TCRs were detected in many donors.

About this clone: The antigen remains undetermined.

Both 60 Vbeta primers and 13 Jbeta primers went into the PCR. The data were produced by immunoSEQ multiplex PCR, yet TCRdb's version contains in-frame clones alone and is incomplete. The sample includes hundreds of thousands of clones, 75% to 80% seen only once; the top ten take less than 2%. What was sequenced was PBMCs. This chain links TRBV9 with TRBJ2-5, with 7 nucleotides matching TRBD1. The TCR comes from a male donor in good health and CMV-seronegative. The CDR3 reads CASSVVQGDQETQYF. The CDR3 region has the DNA TGTGCCAGCAGCGTAGTTCAGGGGGACCAAGAGACCCAGTACTTC.